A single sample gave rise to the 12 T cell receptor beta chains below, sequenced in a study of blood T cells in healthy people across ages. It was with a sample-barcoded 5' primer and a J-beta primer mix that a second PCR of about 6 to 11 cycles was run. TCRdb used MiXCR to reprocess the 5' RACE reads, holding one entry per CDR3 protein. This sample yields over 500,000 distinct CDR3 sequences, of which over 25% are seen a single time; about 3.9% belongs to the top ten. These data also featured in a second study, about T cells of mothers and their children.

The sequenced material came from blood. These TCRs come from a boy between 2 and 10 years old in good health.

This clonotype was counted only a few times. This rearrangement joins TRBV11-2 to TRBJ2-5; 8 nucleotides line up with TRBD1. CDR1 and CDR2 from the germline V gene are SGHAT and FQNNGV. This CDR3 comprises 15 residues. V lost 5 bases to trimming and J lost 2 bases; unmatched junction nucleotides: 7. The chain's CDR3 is CASSLDRGEQETQYF. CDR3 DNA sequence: TGTGCCAGCAGCCTTGACAGGGGTGAGCAAGAGACCCAGTACTTC.

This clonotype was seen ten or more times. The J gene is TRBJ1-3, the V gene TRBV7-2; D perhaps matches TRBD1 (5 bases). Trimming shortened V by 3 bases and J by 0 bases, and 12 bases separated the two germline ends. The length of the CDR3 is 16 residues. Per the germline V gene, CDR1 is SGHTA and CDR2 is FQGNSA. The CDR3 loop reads CASSFIGTNSGNTIYF. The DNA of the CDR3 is TGTGCCAGCAGCTTCATAGGGACTAACTCTGGAAACACCATATATTTT.

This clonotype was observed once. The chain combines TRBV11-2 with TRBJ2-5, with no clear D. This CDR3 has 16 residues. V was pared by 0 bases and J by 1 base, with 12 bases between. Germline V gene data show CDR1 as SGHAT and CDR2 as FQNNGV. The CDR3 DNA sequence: TGTGCCAGCAGCTTAGATTATTGGACGCGCCAAGAGACCCAGTACTTC. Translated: CASSLDYWTRQETQYF.

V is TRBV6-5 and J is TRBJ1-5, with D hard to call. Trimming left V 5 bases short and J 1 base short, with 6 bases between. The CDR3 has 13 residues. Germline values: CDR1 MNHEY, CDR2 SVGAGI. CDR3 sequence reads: CASSRGSNQPQHF. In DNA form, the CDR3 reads TGTGCCAGCAGTCGAGGAAGCAATCAGCCCCAGCATTTT.

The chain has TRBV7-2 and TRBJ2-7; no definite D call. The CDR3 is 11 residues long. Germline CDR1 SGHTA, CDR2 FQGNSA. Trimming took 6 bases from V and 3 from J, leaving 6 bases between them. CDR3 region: CASRQNYEQYF. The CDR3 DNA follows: TGTGCCAGCAGGCAAAACTACGAGCAGTACTTC.

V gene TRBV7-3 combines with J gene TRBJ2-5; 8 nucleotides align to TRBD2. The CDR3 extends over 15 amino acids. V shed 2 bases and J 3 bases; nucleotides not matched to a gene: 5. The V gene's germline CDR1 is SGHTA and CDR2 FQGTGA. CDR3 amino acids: CASSLSGGVKETQYF. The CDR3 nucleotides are TGTGCCAGCAGCTTATCGGGGGGGGTAAAAGAGACCCAGTACTTC.

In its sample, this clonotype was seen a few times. This CDR3 reads CASSFSLANTGELFF. In DNA, the CDR3 is TGTGCCAGCAGTTTTTCTCTCGCGAACACCGGGGAGCTGTTTTTT. V and J are TRBV12-3 or TRBV12-4 and TRBJ2-2; no definite D call. CDR3 size: 15 residues. V was clipped by 3 bases and J by 0 bases, with 8 bases between them.

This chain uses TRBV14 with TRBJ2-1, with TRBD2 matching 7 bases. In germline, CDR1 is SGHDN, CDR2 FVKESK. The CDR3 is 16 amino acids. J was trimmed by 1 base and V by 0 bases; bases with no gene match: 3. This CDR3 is CASSQDWGGSYNEQFF. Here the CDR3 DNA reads TGTGCCAGCAGCCAAGATTGGGGGGGGTCCTACAATGAGCAGTTCTTC.

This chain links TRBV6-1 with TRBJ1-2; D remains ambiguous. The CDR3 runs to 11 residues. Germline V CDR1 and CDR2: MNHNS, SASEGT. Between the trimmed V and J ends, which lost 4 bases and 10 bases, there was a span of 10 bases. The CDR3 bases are TGTGCCAGCAGTGTTCTCCGGGACTACACCTTC. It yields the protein CASSVLRDYTF.

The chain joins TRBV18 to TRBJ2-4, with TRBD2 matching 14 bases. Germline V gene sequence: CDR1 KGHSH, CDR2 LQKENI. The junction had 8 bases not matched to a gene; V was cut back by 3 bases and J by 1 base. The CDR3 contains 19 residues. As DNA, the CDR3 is TGTGCCAGCTCACCCCAGGGACTAGCGGGAGCCTGGGCCAAAAACATTCAGTACTTC. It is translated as CASSPQGLAGAWAKNIQYF.

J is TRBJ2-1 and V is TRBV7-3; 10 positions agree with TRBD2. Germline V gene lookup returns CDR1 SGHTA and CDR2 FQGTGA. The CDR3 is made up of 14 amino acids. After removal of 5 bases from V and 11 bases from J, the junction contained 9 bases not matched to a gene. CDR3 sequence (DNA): TGTGCCAGCAGCCCTGGACTAGCGGAAGGCCAGCAGTTCTTC. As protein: CASSPGLAEGQQFF.

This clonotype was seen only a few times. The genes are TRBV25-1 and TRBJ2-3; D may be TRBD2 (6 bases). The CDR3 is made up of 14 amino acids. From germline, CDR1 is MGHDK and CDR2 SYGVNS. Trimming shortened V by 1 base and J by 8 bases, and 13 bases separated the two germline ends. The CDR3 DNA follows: TGTGCCAGCAGTGAATTGGAGGGGCGGGTTACGCAGTATTTT. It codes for CASSELEGRVTQYF. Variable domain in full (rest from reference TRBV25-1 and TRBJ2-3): EADIYQTPRYLVIGTGKKITLECSQTMGHDKMYWYQQDPGMELHLIHYSYGVNSTEKGDLSSESTVSRIRTEHFPLTLESARPSHTSQYLCASSELEGRVTQYFGPGTRLTVL.